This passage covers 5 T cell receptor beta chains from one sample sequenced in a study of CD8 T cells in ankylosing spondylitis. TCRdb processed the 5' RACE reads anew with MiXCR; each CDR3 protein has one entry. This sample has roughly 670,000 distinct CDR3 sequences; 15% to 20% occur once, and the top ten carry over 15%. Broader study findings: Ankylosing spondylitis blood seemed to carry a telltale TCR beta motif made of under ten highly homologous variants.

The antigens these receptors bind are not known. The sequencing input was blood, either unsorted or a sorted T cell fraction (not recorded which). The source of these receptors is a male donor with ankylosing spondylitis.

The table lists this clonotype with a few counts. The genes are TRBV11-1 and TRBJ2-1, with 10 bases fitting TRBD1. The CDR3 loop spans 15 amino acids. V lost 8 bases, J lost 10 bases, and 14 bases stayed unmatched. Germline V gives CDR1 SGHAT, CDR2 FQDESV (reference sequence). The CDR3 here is CASWDRDRGSEEQFF. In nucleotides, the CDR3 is TGTGCCAGCTGGGACCGGGACAGGGGATCCGAGGAGCAGTTCTTC.

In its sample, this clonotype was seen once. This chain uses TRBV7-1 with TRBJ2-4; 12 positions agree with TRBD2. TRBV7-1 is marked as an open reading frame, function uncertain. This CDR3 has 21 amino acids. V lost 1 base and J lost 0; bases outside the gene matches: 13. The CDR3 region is CASSSGLAGVDTKLAKNIQYF. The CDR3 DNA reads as TGTGCCAGCAGCTCAGGACTAGCGGGGGTCGATACCAAACTAGCCAAAAACATTCAGTACTTC.

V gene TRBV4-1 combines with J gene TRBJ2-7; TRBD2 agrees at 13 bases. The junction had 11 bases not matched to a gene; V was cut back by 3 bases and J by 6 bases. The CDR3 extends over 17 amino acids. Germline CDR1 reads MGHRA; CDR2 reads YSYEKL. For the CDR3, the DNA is TGCGCCAGCAGCCATTTGGGGACTAGCGGGATGGTGGGCGAGCAGTACTTC. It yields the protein CASSHLGTSGMVGEQYF.

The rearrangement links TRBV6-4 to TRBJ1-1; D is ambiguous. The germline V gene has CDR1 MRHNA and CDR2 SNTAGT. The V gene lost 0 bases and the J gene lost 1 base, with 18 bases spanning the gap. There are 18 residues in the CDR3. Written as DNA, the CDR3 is TGTGCCAGCAGTGACTCACGTCCACCTGGAGGGTCGAACACTGAAGCTTTCTTT. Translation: CASSDSRPPGGSNTEAFF.

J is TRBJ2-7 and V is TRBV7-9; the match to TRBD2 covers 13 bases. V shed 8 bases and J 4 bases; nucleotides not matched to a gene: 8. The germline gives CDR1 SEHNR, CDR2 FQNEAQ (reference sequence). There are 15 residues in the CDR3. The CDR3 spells CASSPWTSGGYEQYF. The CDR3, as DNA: TGTGCCAGCTCCCCCTGGACTAGCGGGGGTTACGAGCAGTACTTC.